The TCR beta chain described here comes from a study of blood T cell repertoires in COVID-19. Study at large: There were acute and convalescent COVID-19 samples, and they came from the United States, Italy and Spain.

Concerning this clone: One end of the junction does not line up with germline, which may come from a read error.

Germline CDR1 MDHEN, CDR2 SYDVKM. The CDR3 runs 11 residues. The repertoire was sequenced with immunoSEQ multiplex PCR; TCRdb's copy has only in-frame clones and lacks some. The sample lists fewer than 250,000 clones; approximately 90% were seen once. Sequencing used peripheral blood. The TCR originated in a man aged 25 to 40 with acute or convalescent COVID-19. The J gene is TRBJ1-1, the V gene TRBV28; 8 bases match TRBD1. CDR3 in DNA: TGTGCCAGCAGATTGGGACAGGAAGGTTTCTTT. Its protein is CASRLGQEGFF.